Listed below are T cell receptor beta chains from one sample, sequenced in a study of cytomegalovirus exposure and HLA in healthy donors. Profiling relied on immunoSEQ multiplex PCR, and the TCRdb table lists in-frame clones only, not all of them. The sample consists of some 100,000 clones, roughly 58% of them appearing once. The specimen was PBMCs. Receptor source: a woman aged 25 to 39 in good health and CMV-seropositive. Each CDR3 is given with its conserved first and last residue. The D gene is left open where the match is weak. Clone size is stated in some rows and not others, as once, few, many or a class when expanded.

>-|TRBJ2-7|few|TRBV7-6
CASSHRQGGSYEQYF
TGTGCCAGCAGCCACCGCCAGGGTGGGTCCTACGAGCAGTACTTC
>TRBD2|TRBJ2-1|-|TRBV9
CASSVEGGGGNEQFF
TGTGCCAGCAGCGTAGAGGGCGGGGGAGGTAATGAGCAGTTCTTC
>-|TRBJ1-2|once|TRBV21-1
CASSKPEPGTGELGYGYTF
TGTGCCAGCAGCAAACCCGAACCCGGGACAGGGGAGCTCGGCTATGGCTACACCTTC
>-|TRBJ1-2|-|TRBV6-1
CASSGGLSGAQGYTF
TGTGCCAGCAGTGGAGGTTTGTCAGGGGCTCAAGGCTACACCTTC
>-|TRBJ1-1|-|TRBV13
CASSPEGSTEAFF
TGTGCCAGCAGCCCAGAAGGGAGTACTGAAGCTTTCTTT
>TRBD1|TRBJ2-2|-|TRBV6-1
CASRTGTGDIWELFF
TGTGCCAGCAGAACCGGGACAGGCGATATCTGGGAGCTGTTTTTT
>TRBD1|TRBJ2-5|-|TRBV10-3
CAISHPRPGTGDETQYF
TGTGCCATCAGTCACCCACGACCCGGGACAGGGGATGAGACCCAGTACTTC
>-|TRBJ2-7|-|TRBV11-2
CASSRTTSTYEQYF
TGTGCCAGCAGCCGAACGACTTCCACCTACGAGCAGTACTTC
>-|TRBJ1-4|once|TRBV5-1
CASSLSGATNEKLFF
TGCGCCAGCAGCCTCTCAGGTGCAACTAATGAAAAACTGTTTTTT
>-|TRBJ1-2|-|TRBV27
CASRPADENYGYTF
TGTGCCAGCCGCCCGGCGGATGAAAATTATGGCTACACCTTC
>-|TRBJ1-1|-|TRBV11-1
CASSPDSYTEAFF
TGTGCCAGCAGCCCTGACAGCTACACTGAAGCTTTCTTT
>-|TRBJ2-1|few|TRBV5-6
CASSFGPSSYNEQFF
TGTGCCAGCAGCTTTGGGCCCAGCTCCTACAATGAGCAGTTCTTC
>-|TRBJ2-6|-|TRBV5-4
CASSQEEGSGANVLTF
TGTGCCAGCAGCCAAGAGGAGGGATCAGGGGCCAACGTCCTGACTTTC
>-|TRBJ1-2|-|TRBV6-5
CASSPIESQDGYPF
TGTGCCAGCAGTCCGATAGAATCCCAGGATGGCTACCCCTTC
>TRBD1|TRBJ1-1|-|TRBV18
CASSPGQGGHTEAFF
TGTGCCAGCTCGCCGGGACAGGGTGGGCACACTGAAGCTTTCTTT
>TRBD1|TRBJ2-3|-|TRBV2
CATRQGDTQYF
TGTGCCACCAGACAGGGGGATACGCAGTATTTT
>-|TRBJ1-1|once|TRBV7-8
CASSLRTDMNTEAFF
TGTGCCAGCAGCTTAAGAACGGACATGAACACTGAAGCTTTCTTT
>TRBD2|TRBJ2-2|-|TRBV7-9
CASVWGGTGELFF
TGTGCCAGCGTCTGGGGGGGCACCGGGGAGCTGTTTTTT
>TRBD1|TRBJ1-2|-|TRBV19
CATNDRGLANYGYTF
TGTGCCACCAACGACAGGGGCTTAGCTAACTATGGCTACACCTTC
>TRBD1|TRBJ1-4|few|TRBV6-1
CATRTGRDEKLFF
TGTGCCACCCGGACAGGGAGGGATGAAAAACTGTTTTTT
>TRBD2|TRBJ2-1|-|TRBV4-3
CASSQEEGTTRFF
TGCGCCAGCAGCCAAGAGGAAGGGACTACTAGGTTCTTC
>TRBD1|TRBJ1-1|once|TRBV7-3
CASSRGQGATEAFF
TGTGCCAGCAGCCGTGGACAGGGGGCAACTGAAGCTTTCTTT
>-|TRBJ1-1|few|TRBV7-3
CASSSGDHTEAFF
TGTGCCAGCAGCTCAGGGGACCACACTGAAGCTTTCTTT
>TRBD1|TRBJ1-4|-|TRBV28
CASTSDRGLEKLFF
TGTGCCAGCACCTCGGACAGGGGGCTTGAAAAACTGTTTTTT
>TRBD1|TRBJ1-6|once|TRBV6-5
CASSLRTGPNSPLHF
TGTGCCAGCAGTCTTCGGACAGGACCGAATTCACCCCTCCACTTT
>-|TRBJ1-5|-|TRBV15
CATSRDRGLNQPQHF
TGTGCCACCAGCAGAGATCGTGGCCTCAATCAGCCCCAGCATTTT
>-|TRBJ2-1|few|TRBV28
CASSLTGVREQFF
TGTGCCAGCTCCTTAACGGGGGTAAGGGAGCAGTTCTTC
>-|TRBJ1-6|few|TRBV30
CAWKGDSVHNSPLHF
TGTGCCTGGAAGGGCGACAGCGTTCATAATTCACCCCTCCACTTT
>TRBD2|TRBJ2-7|-|TRBV6-6
CASSTLSGAVLEQYF
TGTGCCAGCAGTACTCTTAGCGGGGCGGTATTGGAGCAGTACTTC
>TRBD1|TRBJ1-2|-|TRBV7-6
CASSPGQGGYTF
TGTGCCAGCAGCCCGGGACAGGGAGGCTACACCTTC
>TRBD1|TRBJ1-4|-|TRBV27
CAGSSRGPYATNEKLFF
TGTGCCGGCAGTTCAAGGGGGCCCTATGCAACTAATGAAAAACTGTTTTTT
>-|TRBJ2-1|-|TRBV7-8
CASSLRDILGNEQFF
TGTGCCAGCAGCTTACGGGACATCCTGGGCAATGAGCAGTTCTTC
>TRBD1|TRBJ1-1|-|TRBV6-6
CASTGQSTEAFF
TGTGCCAGCACGGGACAGTCCACTGAAGCTTTCTTT
>-|TRBJ1-6|-|TRBV7-2
CASMRGTSGSPLHF
TGTGCCAGCATGAGGGGGACGAGCGGCTCACCCCTCCACTTT
>TRBD2|TRBJ2-3|once|TRBV28
CASSSLPRVVAGSGTDTQYF
TGTGCCAGCAGTTCTCTTCCCCGAGTGGTAGCGGGTTCTGGGACAGATACGCAGTATTTT
>-|TRBJ1-1|-|TRBV6-5
CASSQSHSGTEAFF
TGTGCCAGCAGCCAGTCCCACTCGGGGACTGAAGCTTTCTTT
>TRBD1|TRBJ2-4|few|TRBV19
CASSIGTGFRIQYF
TGTGCCAGTAGTATAGGGACAGGGTTCCGCATTCAGTACTTC
>-|TRBJ2-7|-|TRBV5-4
CASSLGLKSYEQYF
TGTGCCAGCAGCTTGGGACTTAAATCCTACGAGCAGTACTTC
>-|TRBJ2-1|-|TRBV11-3
CASSLDSGRNNEQFF
TGTGCCAGCAGCTTAGATAGTGGCAGGAACAATGAGCAGTTCTTC
>-|TRBJ1-4|few|TRBV5-1
CASSLRGDRSTNEKLFF
TGCGCCAGCAGCTTGCGGGGGGACCGCTCAACTAATGAAAAACTGTTTTTT
>TRBD1|TRBJ2-3|-|TRBV15
CATSASRLARGTDTQYF
TGTGCCACCAGCGCCTCCCGCCTGGCCAGGGGGACAGATACGCAGTATTTT
>TRBD1|TRBJ1-2|-|TRBV28
CASRTGQGAPNYGYTF
TGTGCCAGCAGAACGGGACAGGGGGCACCAAACTATGGCTACACCTTC
>-|TRBJ1-6|-|TRBV5-4
CASSLNPGIGNSPLHF
TGTGCCAGCAGCTTGAATCCAGGGATCGGAAATTCACCCCTCCACTTT